The present T cell receptor beta chain was sequenced within a study of PD-L1 blockade in urothelial cancer. CDR3 size: 10 residues. Using immunoSEQ multiplex PCR, the repertoire was profiled, and TCRdb retains in-frame clones only, with some absent. The sample lists tens of thousands of clones; around 85% were seen once. The time point was: pretreatment peripheral blood. The V call is TRBV21-1, the J call TRBJ2-2; TRBD2 is taken as the D call from the table, unchecked against the DNA. TRBV21-1 is flagged as a pseudogene. This receptor was taken from a man aged 55-75 years with urothelial cancer. The sequences come from PBMCs, collected around atezolizumab (anti-PD-L1) treatment. The CDR3 sequence is CASSSRELFF. In nucleotides, the CDR3 is TGTGCCAGCTCGTCTCGGGAGCTGTTTTTT.